The clone carrying this T cell receptor beta chain was seen more than once but under ten times. The record originates from a study of OX40 agonist ivuxolimab in advanced cancers. Method: immunoSEQ multiplex PCR; TCRdb's copy keeps in-frame clones and lacks some. In the table there are approximately 11,000 clones, around 78% of which are singletons. Germline loops: CDR1 SGHTA, CDR2 FQGTGA. The CDR3 covers 13 residues. The V segment lost 5 bases and the J segment 6 bases; nucleotides outside the gene matches: 6. Material: CD4+ or CD8+ T cells sorted from blood, obtained in a trial of the OX40 agonist ivuxolimab. This clonotype was sampled from an adult with an advanced solid tumor such as melanoma, head and neck, liver or kidney cancer. The V call is TRBV7-3, the J call TRBJ1-2; 7 positions match TRBD1. CDR3 sequence (DNA): TGTGCCAGCAGCCAAGGACAGGCGGATGGCTACACCTTC. It codes for CASSQGQADGYTF.